This TCR beta chain was recorded in a study of OX40 agonist ivuxolimab in advanced cancers. Exclusion applied to patients with autoimmune disease history or systemic immunosuppression. This CDR3 is 14 amino acids long. The V segment lost 6 bases and the J segment 0 bases; nucleotides outside the gene matches: 3. The germline CDR1 and CDR2 sequences are MNHNY and SVGAGI (reference sequence). Sequencing used immunoSEQ multiplex PCR; TCRdb keeps in-frame clones, though not all of them. This repertoire shows some 65,000 clones, around 90% found once; its top ten account for about 2.7%. Sample: CD4+ or CD8+ T cells sorted from blood, taken in a trial of the OX40 agonist ivuxolimab. This TCR came from an adult with an advanced solid tumor such as melanoma, head and neck, liver or kidney cancer. The chain recombines TRBV6-6 with TRBJ2-3, with 7 bases fitting TRBD1. The CDR3 coding sequence is TGTGCCAGCAGAGGGGGCCCTAGCACAGATACGCAGTATTTT. Encoded protein: CASRGGPSTDTQYF.